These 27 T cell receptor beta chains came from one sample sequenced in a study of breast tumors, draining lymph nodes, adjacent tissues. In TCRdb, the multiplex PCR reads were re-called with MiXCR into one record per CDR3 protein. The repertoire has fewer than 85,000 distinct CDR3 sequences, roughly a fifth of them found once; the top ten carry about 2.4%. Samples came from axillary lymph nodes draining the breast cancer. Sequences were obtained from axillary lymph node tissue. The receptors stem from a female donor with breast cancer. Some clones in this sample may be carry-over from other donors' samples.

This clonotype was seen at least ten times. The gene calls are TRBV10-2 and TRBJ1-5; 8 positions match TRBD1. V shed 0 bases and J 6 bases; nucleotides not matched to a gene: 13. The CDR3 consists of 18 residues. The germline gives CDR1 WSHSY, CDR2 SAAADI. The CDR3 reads CASSESRLTTGVRQPQHF. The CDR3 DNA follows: TGCGCCAGCAGTGAGTCAAGGCTGACGACAGGGGTCCGTCAGCCCCAGCATTTT.

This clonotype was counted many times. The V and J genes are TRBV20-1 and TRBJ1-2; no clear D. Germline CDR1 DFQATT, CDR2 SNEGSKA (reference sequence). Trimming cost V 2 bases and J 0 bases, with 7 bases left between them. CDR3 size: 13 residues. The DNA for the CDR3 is TGCAGTGCTAGAACACCTACTAACTATGGCTACACCTTC. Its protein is CSARTPTNYGYTF.

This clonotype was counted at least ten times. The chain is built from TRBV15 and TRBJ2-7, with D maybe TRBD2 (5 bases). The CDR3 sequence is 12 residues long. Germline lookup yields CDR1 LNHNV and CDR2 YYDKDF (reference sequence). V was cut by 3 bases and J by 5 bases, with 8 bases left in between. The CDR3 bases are TGTGCCACCAGCAGGACCGGGGACGAGCAGTACTTC. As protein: CATSRTGDEQYF.

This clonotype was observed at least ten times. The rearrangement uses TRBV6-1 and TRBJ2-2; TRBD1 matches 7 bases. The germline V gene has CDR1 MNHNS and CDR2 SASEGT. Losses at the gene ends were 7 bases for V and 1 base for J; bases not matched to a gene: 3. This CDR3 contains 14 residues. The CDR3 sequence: CASTRDRNTGELFF. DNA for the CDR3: TGTGCCAGCACCCGGGACAGGAACACCGGGGAGCTGTTTTTT.

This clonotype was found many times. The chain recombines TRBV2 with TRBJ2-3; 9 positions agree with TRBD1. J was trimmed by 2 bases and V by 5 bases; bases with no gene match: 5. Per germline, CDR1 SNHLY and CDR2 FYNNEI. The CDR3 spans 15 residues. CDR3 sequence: CASSPRDRDTDTQYF. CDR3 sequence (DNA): TGTGCCAGCAGTCCCCGGGACAGGGACACAGATACGCAGTATTTT.

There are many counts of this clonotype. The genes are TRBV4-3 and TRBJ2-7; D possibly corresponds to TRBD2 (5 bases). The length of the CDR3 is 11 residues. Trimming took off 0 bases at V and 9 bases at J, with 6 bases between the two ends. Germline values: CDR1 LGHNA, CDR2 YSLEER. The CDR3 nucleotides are TGCGCCAGCAGCCAAGATGGGAGGCAGTACTTC. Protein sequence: CASSQDGRQYF.

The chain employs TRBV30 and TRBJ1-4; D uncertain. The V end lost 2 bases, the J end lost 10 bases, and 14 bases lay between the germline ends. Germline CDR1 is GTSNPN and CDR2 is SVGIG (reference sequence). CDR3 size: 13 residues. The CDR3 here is CAWSLQTGRKLFF. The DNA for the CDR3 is TGTGCCTGGAGTCTACAGACCGGGAGAAAACTGTTTTTT.

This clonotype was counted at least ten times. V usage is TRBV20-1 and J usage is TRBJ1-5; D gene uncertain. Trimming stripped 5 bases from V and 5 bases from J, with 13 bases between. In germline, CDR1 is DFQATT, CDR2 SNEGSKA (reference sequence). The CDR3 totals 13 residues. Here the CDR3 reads CSASFGGDQPQHF. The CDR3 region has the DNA TGCAGTGCTTCCTTCGGCGGGGATCAGCCCCAGCATTTT.

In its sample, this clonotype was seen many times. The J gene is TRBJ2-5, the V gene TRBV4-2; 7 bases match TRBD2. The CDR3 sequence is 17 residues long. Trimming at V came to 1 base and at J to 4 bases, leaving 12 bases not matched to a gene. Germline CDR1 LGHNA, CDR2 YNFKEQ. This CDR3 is CASSQGGEGPRGETQYF. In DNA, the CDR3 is TGTGCCAGCAGCCAAGGAGGGGAGGGCCCTCGAGGAGAGACCCAGTACTTC.

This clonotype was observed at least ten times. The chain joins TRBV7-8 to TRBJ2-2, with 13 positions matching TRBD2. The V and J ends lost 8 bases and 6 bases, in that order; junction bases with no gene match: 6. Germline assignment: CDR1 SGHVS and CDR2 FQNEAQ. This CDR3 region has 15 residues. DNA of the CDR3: TGTGCCAGCGGGAGTACTAGCGGGAGGGCCGGGGAGCTGTTTTTT. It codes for CASGSTSGRAGELFF.

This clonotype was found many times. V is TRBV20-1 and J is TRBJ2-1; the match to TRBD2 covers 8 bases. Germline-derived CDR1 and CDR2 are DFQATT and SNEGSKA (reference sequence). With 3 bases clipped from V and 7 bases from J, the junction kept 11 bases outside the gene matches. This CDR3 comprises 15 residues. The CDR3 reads CSASSLLAGLNEQFF. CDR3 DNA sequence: TGCAGTGCTAGTAGTTTGCTAGCGGGCCTGAATGAGCAGTTCTTC.

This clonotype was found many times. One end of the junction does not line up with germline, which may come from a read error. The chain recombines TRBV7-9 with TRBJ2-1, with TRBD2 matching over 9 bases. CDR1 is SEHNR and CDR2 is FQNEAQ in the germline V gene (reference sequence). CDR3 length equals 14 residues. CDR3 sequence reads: CASSFSGSYDEQFF. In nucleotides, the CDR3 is TGTGCCAGCAGCTTTAGCGGGAGCTACGATGAGCAGTTCTTC.

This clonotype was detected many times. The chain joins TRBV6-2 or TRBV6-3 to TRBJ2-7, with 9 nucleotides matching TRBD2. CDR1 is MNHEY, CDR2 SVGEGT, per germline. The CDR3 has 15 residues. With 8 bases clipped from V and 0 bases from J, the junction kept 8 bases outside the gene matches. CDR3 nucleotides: TGTGCCAGCGGAAGGAAGCGGGAGGCCTCCTACGAGCAGTACTTC. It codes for CASGRKREASYEQYF.

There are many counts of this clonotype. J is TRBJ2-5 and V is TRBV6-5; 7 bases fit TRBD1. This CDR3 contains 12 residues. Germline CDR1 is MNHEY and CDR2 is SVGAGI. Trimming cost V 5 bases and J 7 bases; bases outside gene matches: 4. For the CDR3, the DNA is TGTGCCAGCAGTCCACCAGGGGGGACCCAGTACTTC. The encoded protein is CASSPPGGTQYF.

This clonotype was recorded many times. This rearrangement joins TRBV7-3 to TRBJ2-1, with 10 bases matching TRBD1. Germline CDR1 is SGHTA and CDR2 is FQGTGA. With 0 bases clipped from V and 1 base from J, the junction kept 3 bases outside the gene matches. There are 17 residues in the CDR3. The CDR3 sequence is CASSLTRQGASYNEQFF. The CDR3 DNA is TGTGCCAGCAGCTTAACCAGACAGGGGGCATCCTACAATGAGCAGTTCTTC.

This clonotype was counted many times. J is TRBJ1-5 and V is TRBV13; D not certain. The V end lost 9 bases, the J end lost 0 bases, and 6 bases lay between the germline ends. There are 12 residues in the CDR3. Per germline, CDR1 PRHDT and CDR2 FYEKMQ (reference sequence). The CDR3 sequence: CASSYSNQPQHF. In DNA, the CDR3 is TGTGCCAGTAGTTATAGCAATCAGCCCCAGCATTTT.

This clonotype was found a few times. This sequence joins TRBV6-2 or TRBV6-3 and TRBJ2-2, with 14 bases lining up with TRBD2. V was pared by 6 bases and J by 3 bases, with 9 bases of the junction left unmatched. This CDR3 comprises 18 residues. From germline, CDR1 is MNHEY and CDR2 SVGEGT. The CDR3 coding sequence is TGTGCCAGCAGCTCCGGGACTAGCGGGAGAGGATACACCGGGGAGCTGTTTTTT. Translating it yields CASSSGTSGRGYTGELFF.

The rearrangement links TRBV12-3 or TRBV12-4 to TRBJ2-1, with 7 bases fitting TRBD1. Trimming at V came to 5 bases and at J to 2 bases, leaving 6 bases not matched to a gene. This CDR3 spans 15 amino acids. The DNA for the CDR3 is TGTGCCAGCAGTCTCAACAGGGGCGCCTACAATGAGCAGTTCTTC. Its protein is CASSLNRGAYNEQFF.

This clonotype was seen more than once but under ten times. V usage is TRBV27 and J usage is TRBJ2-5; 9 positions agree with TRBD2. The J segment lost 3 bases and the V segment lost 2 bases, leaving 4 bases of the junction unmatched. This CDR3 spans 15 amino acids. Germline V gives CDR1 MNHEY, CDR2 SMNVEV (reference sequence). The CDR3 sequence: CASSLRPSGKETQYF. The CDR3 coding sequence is TGTGCCAGCAGTTTACGGCCTAGCGGGAAAGAGACCCAGTACTTC.

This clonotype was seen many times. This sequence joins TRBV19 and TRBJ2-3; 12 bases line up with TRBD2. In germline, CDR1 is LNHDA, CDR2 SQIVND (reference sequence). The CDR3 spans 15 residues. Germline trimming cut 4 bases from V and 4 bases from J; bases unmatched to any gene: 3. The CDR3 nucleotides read TGTGCCAGTAGTACGACTAGCGGGAGCGCAGATACGCAGTATTTT. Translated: CASSTTSGSADTQYF.

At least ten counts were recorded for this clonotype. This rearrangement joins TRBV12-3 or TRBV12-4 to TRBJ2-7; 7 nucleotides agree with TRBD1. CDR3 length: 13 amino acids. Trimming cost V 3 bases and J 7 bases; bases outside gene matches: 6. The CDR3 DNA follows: TGTGCCAGCAGTTTTGCCAGGGGGAGTGAGCAGTACTTC. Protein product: CASSFARGSEQYF.

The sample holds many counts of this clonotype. CDR3 protein: CASSRRGTGELFF. As DNA, the CDR3 is TGTGCCAGCAGCCGAAGGGGAACCGGGGAGCTGTTTTTT. This rearrangement joins TRBV6-5 to TRBJ2-2; a weak D match, TRBD1 (5 bases). The CDR3 spans 13 residues. CDR1 and CDR2 from the germline V gene are MNHEY and SVGAGI. The V and J ends lost 6 bases and 5 bases respectively, with 10 bases between them.

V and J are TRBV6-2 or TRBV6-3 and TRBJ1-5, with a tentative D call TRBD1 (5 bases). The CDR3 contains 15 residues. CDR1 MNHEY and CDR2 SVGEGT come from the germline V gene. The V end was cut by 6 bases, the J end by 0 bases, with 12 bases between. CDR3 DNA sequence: TGTGCCAGCAGCCAGACAGTCTATAGCAATCAGCCCCAGCATTTT. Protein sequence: CASSQTVYSNQPQHF.

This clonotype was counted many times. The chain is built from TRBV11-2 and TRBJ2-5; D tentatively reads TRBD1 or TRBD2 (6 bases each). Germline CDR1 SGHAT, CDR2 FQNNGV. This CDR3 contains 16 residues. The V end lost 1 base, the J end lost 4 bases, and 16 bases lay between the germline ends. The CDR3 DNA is TGTGCCAGCAGCTTAGCGTTGGGTGGAGGGGGAGAGACCCAGTACTTC. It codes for CASSLALGGGGETQYF.

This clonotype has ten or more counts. CDR3 bases: TGTGCCAGCAGCTTGTGGTTAGGGATTAATAGCAATCAGCCCCAGCATTTT. It specifies CASSLWLGINSNQPQHF. The chain recombines TRBV5-6 with TRBJ1-5; D is undetermined. CDR3 length: 17 amino acids. The ends were cut back, 1 base at V and 0 bases at J, with 14 bases in the middle. Germline-derived CDR1 and CDR2 are SGHDT and YYEEEE.

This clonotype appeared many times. The CDR3: CAIRDSDSGNTIYF. The CDR3 nucleotides are TGTGCCATCAGGGACAGTGACTCTGGAAACACCATATATTTT. The rearrangement uses TRBV10-3 and TRBJ1-3, with D perhaps matching TRBD1 (6 bases). Trimming removed 6 bases at V and 0 bases at J, with 9 bases between. The CDR3 is 14 amino acids. Germline V CDR1 and CDR2: ENHRY, SYGVKD.

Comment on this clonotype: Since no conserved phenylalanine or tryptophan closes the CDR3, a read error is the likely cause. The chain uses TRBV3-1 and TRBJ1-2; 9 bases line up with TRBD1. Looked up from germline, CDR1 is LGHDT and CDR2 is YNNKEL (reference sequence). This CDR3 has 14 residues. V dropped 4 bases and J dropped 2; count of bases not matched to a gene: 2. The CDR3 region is CASSRTGANYGYTL. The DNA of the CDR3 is TGTGCCAGCAGCCGGACAGGGGCGAACTATGGCTACACCCTC.